The sample holds a few counts of the clone carrying this T cell receptor beta chain. This sample stems from a study of blood T cells in healthy people across ages. CDR1 DFQATT and CDR2 SNEGSKA come from the germline V gene (reference sequence). Between the trimmed V and J ends, which lost 0 bases and 3 bases, there was a span of 8 bases. CDR3 length equals 14 residues. A second PCR of roughly 6 to 12 cycles used a sample-barcoded 5' primer and a J-beta primer mix. Each CDR3 protein gets one entry after TCRdb re-called the 5' RACE reads with MiXCR. This sample has 1.4 million or so distinct CDR3 sequences; roughly two fifths occur once, and the top ten carry just over 4%.

The clonotype was recovered from a woman aged 18-29 years in good health. The chain links TRBV20-1 to TRBJ1-4; D gene uncertain. Sequencing was carried out using blood. Here the CDR3 reads CSARDPTANEKLFF. DNA for the CDR3: TGCAGTGCTAGAGATCCCACGGCTAATGAAAAACTGTTTTTT.